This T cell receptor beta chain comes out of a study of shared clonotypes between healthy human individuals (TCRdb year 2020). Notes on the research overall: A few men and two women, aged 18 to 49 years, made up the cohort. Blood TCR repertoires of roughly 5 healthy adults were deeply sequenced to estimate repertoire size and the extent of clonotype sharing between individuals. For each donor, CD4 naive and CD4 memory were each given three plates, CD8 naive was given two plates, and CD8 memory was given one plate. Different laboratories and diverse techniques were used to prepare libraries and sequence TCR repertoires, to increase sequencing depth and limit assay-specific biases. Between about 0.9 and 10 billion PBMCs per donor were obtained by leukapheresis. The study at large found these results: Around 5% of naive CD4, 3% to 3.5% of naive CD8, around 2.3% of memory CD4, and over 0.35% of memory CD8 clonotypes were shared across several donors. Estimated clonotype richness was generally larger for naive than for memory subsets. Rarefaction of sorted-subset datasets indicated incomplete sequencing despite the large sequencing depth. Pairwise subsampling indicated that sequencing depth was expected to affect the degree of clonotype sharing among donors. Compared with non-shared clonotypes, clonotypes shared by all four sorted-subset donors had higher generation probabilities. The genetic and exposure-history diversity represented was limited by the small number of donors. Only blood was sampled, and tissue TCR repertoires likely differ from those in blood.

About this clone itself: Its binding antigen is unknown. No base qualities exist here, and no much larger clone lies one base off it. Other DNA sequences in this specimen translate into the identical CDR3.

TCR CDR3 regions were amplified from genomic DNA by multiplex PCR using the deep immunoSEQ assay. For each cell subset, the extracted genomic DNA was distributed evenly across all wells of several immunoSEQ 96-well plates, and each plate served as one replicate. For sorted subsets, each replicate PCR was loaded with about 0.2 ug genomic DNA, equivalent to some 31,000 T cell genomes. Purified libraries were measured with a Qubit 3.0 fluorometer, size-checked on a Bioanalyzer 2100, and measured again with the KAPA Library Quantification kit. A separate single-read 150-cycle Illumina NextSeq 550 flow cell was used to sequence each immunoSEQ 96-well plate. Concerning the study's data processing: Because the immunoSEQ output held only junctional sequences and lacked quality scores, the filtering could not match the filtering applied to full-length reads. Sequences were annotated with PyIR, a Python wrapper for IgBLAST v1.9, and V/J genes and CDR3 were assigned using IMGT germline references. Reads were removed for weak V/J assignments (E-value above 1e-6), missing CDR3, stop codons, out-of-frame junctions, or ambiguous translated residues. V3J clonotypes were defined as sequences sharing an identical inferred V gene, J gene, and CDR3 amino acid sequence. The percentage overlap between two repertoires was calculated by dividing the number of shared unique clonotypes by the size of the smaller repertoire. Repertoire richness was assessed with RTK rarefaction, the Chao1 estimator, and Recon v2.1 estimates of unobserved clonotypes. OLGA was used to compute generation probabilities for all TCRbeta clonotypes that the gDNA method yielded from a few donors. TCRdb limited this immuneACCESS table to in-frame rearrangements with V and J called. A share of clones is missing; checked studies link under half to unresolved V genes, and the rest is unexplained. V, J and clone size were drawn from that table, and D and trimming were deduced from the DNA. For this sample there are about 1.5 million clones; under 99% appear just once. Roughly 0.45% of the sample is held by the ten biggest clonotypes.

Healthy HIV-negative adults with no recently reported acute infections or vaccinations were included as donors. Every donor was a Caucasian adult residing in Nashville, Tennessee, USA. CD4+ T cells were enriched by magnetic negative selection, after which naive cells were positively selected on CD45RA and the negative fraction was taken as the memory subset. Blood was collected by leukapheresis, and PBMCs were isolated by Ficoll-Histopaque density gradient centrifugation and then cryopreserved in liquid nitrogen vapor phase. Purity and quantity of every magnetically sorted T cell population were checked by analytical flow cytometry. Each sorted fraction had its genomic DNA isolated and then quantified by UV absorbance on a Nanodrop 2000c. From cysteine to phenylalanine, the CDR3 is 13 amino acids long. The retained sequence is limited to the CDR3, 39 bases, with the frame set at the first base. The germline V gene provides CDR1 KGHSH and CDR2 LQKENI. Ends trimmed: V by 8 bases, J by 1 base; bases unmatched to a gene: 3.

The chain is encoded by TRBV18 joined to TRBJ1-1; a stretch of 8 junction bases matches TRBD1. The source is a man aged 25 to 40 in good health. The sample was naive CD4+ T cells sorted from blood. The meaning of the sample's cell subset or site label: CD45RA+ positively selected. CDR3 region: CASRGQGNTEAFF. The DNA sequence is TGTGCCAGCCGAGGACAGGGGAACACTGAAGCTTTCTTT.